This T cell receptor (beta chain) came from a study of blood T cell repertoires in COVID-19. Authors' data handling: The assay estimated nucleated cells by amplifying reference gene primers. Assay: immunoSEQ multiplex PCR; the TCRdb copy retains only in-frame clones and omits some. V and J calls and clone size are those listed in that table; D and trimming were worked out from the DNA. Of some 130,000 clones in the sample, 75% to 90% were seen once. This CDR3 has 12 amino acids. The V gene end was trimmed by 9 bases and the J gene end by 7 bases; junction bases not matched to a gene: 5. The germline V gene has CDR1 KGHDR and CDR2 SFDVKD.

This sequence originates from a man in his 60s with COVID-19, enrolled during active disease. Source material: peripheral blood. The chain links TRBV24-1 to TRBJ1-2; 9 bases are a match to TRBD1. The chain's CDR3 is CATAGTGPGYTF. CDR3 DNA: TGTGCCACCGCGGGGACAGGGCCTGGCTACACCTTC.